Below, one TCR beta chain is given with its context. The assay was immunoSEQ multiplex PCR, and TCRdb's table has in-frame clones only and misses some. The sample has roughly 20,000 clones; 72% are singletons. The data are from a study of sequential checkpoint blockade in melanoma. As for treatment: randomized to nivolumab then ipilimumab (arm A) or the reverse (arm B). Material: CD8+ T cells sorted from blood (inferred from file names), obtained from a patient given nivolumab and ipilimumab in sequence. The origin of this receptor is a human donor with melanoma.

CDR3 sequence: CATSKFSTGDTEAFF. Here the CDR3 DNA reads TGTGCCACCAGCAAATTCTCGACAGGGGACACTGAAGCTTTCTTT. The rearrangement uses TRBV15 and TRBJ1-1, with 8 positions matching TRBD1. This CDR3 is built from 15 residues. Germline lookup yields CDR1 LNHNV and CDR2 YYDKDF (reference sequence). The V segment lost 4 bases and the J segment 3 bases; nucleotides outside the gene matches: 7.